Listed here is a single TCR beta chain. Its recognized antigen is unknown. No quality values exist for individual bases; no much larger clone is one base distant. The source of the sample is a study of T cell changes during pregnancy in multiple sclerosis (dated by TCRdb to about 2019). A note on the overall study: The study looked at changes in the T cell repertoire across pregnancy in women with multiple sclerosis.

The library was prepared using the immunoSEQ multiplex PCR assay. Drawn from immuneACCESS, this table holds only the in-frame rearrangements with V and J called that TCRdb kept. Clones are partly lost; checked studies trace under half to an unresolved V gene and leave the rest unexplained. For this sample the table gives 12,000 or so clones, of which 70% to 90% were detected only once. Together, the top ten hold roughly 15% of the sample. The sequences come from CD8+ T cells from peripheral blood mononuclear cells, collected in the second trimester of pregnancy. The clonotype comes from a female donor in good health, enrolled as a control in a pregnancy study.

The CDR3 has the sequence CASSGALADIHSNEQFF. In nucleotides, the sequence is TGCGCCAGCAGCGGGGCGCTAGCGGACATACACTCCAATGAGCAGTTCTTC. The chain is assembled from TRBV5-1 and TRBJ2-1; the junction holds 7 bases that match TRBD2. After removal of 4 bases from V and 6 bases from J, the junction retains 16 bases not matched to a gene. In the germline V gene, CDR1 corresponds to SGHRS and CDR2 to YFSETQ. The CDR3 contains 17 residues, cysteine and phenylalanine counted. Only the CDR3 part of the read is kept: 51 bases, read in frame from the first base.